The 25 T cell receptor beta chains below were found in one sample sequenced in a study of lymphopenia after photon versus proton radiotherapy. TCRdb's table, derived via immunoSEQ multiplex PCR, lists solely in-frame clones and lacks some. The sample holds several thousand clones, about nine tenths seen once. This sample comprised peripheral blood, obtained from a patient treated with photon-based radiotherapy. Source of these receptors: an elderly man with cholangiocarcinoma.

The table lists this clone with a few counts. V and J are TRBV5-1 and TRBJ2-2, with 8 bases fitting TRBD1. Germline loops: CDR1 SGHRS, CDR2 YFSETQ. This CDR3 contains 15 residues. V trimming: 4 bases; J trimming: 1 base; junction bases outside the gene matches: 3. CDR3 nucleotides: TGCGCCAGCAGCGGCGGGACAGGGAACACCGGGGAGCTGTTTTTT. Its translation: CASSGGTGNTGELFF.

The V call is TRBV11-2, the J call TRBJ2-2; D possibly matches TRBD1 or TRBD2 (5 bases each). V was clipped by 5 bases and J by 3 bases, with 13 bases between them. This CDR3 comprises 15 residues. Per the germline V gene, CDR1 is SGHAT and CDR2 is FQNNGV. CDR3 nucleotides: TGTGCCAGCAGCCCTGGGACCAGGGACACCGGGGAGCTGTTTTTT. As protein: CASSPGTRDTGELFF. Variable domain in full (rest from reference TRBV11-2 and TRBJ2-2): EAGVAQSPRYKIIEKRQSVAFWCNPISGHATLYWYQQILGQGPKLLIQFQNNGVVDDSQLPKDRFSAERLKGVDSTLKIQPAKLEDSAVYLCASSPGTRDTGELFFGEGSRLTVL.

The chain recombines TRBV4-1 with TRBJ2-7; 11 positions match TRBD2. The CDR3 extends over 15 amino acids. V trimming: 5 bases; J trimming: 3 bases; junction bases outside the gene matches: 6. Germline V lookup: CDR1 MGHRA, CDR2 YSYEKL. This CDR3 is CASSARTSGYYEQYF. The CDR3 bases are TGCGCCAGCAGCGCCCGGACTAGCGGGTACTACGAGCAGTACTTC.

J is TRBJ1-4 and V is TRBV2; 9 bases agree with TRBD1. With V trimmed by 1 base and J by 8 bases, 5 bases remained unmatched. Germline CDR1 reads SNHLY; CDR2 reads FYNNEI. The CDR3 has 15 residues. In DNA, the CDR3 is TGTGCCAGCAGTGAAGGGGACAGGGACGGGGAAAAACTGTTTTTT. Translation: CASSEGDRDGEKLFF.

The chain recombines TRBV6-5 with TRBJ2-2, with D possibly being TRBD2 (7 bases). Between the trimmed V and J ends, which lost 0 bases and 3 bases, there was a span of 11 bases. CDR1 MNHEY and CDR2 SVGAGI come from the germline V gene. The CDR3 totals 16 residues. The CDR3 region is CASSYSGGGYTGELFF. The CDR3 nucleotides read TGTGCCAGCAGTTACTCAGGGGGAGGGTACACCGGGGAGCTGTTTTTT.

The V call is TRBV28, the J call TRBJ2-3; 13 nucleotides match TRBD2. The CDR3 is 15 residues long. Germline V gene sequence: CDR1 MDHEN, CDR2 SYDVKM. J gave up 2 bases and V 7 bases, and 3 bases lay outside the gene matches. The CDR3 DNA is TGTGCCAGCACCGGGACTAGCGGGGCCACAGATACGCAGTATTTT. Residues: CASTGTSGATDTQYF.

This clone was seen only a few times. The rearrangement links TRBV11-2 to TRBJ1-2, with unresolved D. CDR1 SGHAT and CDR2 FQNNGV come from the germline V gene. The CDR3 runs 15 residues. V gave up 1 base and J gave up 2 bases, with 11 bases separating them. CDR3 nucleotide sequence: TGTGCCAGCAGCTTAGTTCCTAGGTGGAACTATGGCTACACCTTC. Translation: CASSLVPRWNYGYTF. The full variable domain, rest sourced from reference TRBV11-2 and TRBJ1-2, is EAGVAQSPRYKIIEKRQSVAFWCNPISGHATLYWYQQILGQGPKLLIQFQNNGVVDDSQLPKDRFSAERLKGVDSTLKIQPAKLEDSAVYLCASSLVPRWNYGYTFGSGTRLTVV.

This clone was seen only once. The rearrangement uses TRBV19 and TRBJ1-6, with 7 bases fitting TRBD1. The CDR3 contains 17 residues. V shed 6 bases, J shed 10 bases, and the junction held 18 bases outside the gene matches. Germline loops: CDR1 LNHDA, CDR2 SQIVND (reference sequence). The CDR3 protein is CASSIEGAVTIGSPLHF. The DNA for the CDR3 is TGTGCCAGTAGCATCGAGGGGGCGGTTACCATAGGGTCACCCCTCCACTTT.

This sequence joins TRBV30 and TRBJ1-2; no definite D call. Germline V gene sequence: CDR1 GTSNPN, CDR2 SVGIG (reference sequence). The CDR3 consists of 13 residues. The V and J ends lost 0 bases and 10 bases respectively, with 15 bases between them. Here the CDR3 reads CAWSVQFYGAYTF. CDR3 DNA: TGTGCCTGGAGTGTACAGTTCTACGGTGCCTACACCTTC.

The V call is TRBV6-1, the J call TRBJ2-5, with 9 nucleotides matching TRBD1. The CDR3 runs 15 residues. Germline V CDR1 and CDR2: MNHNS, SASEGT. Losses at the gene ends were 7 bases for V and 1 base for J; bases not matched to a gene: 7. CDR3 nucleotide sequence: TGTGCCAGCACCGAAAACAGGGGGCCCCAAGAGACCCAGTACTTC. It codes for CASTENRGPQETQYF.

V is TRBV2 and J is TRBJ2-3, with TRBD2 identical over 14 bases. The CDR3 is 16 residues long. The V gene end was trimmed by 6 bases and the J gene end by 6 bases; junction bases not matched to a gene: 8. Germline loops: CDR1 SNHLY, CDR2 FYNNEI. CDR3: CASRGLAGALGDTQYF. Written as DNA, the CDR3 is TGTGCCAGCAGGGGACTAGCGGGGGCCCTGGGGGATACGCAGTATTTT. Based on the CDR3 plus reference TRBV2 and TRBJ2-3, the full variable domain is EPEVTQTPSHQVTQMGQEVILRCVPISNHLYFYWYRQILGQKVEFLVSFYNNEISEKSEIFDDQFSVERPDGSNFTLKIRSTKLEDSAMYFCASRGLAGALGDTQYFGPGTRLTVL.

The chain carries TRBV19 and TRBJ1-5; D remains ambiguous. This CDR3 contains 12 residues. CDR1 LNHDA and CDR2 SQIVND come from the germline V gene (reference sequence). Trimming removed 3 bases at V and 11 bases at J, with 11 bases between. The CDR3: CASSILEGTQHF. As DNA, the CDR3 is TGTGCCAGTAGTATTCTTGAAGGTACCCAGCATTTT.

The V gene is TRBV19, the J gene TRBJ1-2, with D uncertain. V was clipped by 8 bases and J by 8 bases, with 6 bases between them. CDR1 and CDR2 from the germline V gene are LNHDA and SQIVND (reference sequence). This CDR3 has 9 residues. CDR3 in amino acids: CASHGGYTF. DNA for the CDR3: TGTGCCAGTCATGGGGGCTACACCTTC.

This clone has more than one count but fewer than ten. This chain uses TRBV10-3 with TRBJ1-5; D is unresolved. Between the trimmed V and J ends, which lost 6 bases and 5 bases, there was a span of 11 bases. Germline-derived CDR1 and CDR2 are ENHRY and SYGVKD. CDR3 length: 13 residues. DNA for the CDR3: TGTGCCATCAGCGCTGGAATCGATCAGCCCCAGCATTTT. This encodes CAISAGIDQPQHF.

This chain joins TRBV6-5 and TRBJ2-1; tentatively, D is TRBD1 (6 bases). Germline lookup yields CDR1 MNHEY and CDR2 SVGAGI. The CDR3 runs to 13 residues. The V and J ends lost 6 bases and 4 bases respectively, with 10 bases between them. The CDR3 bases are TGTGCCAGCAGCACAGGGCCTTACAATGAGCAGTTCTTC. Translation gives CASSTGPYNEQFF.

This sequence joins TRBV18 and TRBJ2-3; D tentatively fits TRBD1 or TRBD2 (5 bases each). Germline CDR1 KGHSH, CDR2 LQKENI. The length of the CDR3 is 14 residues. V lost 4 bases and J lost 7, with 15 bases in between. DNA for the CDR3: TGTGCCAGCTCACTCCAGCTGGGGGAGAATACGCAGTATTTT. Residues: CASSLQLGENTQYF.

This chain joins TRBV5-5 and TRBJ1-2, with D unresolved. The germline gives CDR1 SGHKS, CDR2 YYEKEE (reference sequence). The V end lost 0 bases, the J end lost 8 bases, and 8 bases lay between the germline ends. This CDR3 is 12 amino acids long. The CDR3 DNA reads TGTGCCAGCAGCTTGGACAAATCGGGCTACACCTTC. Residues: CASSLDKSGYTF. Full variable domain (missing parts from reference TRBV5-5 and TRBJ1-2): DAGVTQSPTHLIKTRGQQVTLRCSPISGHKSVSWYQQVLGQGPQFIFQYYEKEERGRGNFPDRFSARQFPNYSSELNVNALLLGDSALYLCASSLDKSGYTFGSGTRLTVV.

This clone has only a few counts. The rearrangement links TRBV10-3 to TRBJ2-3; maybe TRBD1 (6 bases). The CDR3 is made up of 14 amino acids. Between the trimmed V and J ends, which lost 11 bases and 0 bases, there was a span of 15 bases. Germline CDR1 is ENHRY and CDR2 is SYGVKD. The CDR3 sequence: CAVVATGSTDTQYF. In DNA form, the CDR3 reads TGTGCCGTAGTCGCGACAGGAAGCACAGATACGCAGTATTTT.

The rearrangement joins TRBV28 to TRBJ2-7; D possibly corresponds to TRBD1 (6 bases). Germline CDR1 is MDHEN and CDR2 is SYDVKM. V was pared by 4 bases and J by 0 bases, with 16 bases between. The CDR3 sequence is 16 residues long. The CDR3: CASSSFSQGNSYEQYF. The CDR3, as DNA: TGTGCCAGCAGTTCATTCTCACAGGGAAACTCCTACGAGCAGTACTTC.

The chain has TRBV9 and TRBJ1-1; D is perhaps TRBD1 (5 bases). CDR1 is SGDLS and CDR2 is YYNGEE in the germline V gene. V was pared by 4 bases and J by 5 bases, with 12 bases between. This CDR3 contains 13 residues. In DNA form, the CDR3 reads TGTGCCAGCAGCCCGAATCCAGGGACTGAAGCTTTCTTT. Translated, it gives CASSPNPGTEAFF. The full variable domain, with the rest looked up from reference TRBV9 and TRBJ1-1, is DSGVTQTPKHLITATGQRVTLRCSPRSGDLSVYWYQQSLDQGLQFLIQYYNGEERAKGNILERFSAQQFPDLHSELNLSSLELGDSALYFCASSPNPGTEAFFGQGTRLTVV.

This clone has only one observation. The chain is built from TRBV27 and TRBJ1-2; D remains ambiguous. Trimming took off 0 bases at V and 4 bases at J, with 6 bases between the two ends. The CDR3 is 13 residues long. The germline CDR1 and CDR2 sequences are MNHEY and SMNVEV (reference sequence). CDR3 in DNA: TGTGCCAGCAGTTTATCTCGATCCTATGGCTACACCTTC. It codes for CASSLSRSYGYTF.

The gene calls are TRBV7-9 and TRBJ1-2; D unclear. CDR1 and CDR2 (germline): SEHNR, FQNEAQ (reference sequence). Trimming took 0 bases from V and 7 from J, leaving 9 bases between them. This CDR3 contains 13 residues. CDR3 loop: CASSLANGFGYTF. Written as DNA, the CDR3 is TGTGCCAGCAGCTTAGCGAACGGGTTTGGCTACACCTTC.

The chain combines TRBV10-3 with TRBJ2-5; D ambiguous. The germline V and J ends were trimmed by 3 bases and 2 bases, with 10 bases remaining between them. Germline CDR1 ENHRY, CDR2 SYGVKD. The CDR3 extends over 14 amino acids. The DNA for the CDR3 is TGTGCCATCAGTGACGGGCGGCAGCAAGAGACCCAGTACTTC. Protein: CAISDGRQQETQYF.

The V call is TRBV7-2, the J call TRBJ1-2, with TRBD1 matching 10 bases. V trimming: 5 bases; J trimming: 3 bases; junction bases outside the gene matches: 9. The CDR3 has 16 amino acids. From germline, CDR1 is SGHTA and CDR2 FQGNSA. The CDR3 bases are TGTGCCAGCAGCCCTACACGCGGGACAGGGGACTATGGCTACACCTTC. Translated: CASSPTRGTGDYGYTF. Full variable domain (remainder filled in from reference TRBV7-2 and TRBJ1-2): GAGVSQSPSNKVTEKGKDVELRCDPISGHTALYWYRQSLGQGLEFLIYFQGNSAPDKSGLPSDRFSAERTGGSVSTLTIQRTQQEDSAVYLCASSPTRGTGDYGYTFGSGTRLTVV.

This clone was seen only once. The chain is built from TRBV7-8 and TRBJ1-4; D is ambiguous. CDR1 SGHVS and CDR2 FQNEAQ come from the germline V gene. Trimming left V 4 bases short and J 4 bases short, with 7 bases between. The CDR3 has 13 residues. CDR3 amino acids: CASSSGHNEKLFF. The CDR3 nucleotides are TGTGCCAGCAGCTCGGGTCATAATGAAAAACTGTTTTTT.